Below, 21 T cell receptor beta chains from the same sample are listed, as sequenced in a study of blood T cell repertoires in COVID-19. Libraries were prepared by immunoSEQ multiplex PCR; TCRdb keeps only in-frame clonotypes and omits some of them. The data show about 200,000 clones, around 90% seen once. Sample: peripheral blood. The receptor source for this set is a human donor in a cohort sampled during active COVID-19.

The chain uses TRBV4-2 and TRBJ1-6; 9 positions match TRBD1. The length of the CDR3 is 16 residues. Germline CDR1 LGHNA, CDR2 YNFKEQ. V shed 3 bases, J shed 9 bases, and the junction held 9 bases outside the gene matches. DNA of the CDR3: TGTGCCAGCAGCCAGGTGACACAGGGGGCTGGTTCACCCCTCCACTTT. It is translated as CASSQVTQGAGSPLHF.

This clone was found once. Other DNA sequences in this sample translate to the same CDR3. V usage is TRBV6-1 and J usage is TRBJ1-1; TRBD1 aligns across 7 bases. Germline CDR1 MNHNS, CDR2 SASEGT. CDR3 length: 13 amino acids. Trimming removed 2 bases from V and 5 bases from J; junction bases left unmatched: 2. CDR3 bases: TGTGCCAGCAGTGAACAGGGGGGAACTGAAGCTTTCTTT. Translating it yields CASSEQGGTEAFF.

The chain recombines TRBV7-9 with TRBJ1-1, with 8 bases lining up with TRBD1. The CDR3 extends over 14 amino acids. The ends lost 5 bases at V and 1 base at J; junction bases unmatched: 3. Germline CDR1 reads SEHNR; CDR2 reads FQNEAQ (reference sequence). CDR3 bases: TGTGCCAGCAGCACCGGACAGGGGAACACTGAAGCTTTCTTT. It yields the protein CASSTGQGNTEAFF.

A single count supports this clone. J is TRBJ1-3 and V is TRBV7-2; TRBD1 agrees at 9 bases. Trimming took 2 bases from V and 4 from J; bases not matched to a gene: 3. This CDR3 is built from 15 residues. Germline V gives CDR1 SGHTA, CDR2 FQGNSA. The CDR3, as DNA: TGTGCCAGCAGCTTAAAACAGGGGGCAGGAAACACCATATATTTT. Translating it yields CASSLKQGAGNTIYF.

CDR3 nucleotides: TGTGCCAGCAGTTTTCGTAATGAGCAGTTCTTC. This translates into CASSFRNEQFF. This rearrangement joins TRBV3-1 (or the pseudogene TRBV3-2) to TRBJ2-1, with no clear D. The CDR3 loop spans 11 amino acids. CDR1 is LGHDT and CDR2 is YNNKEL in the germline V gene (reference sequence). Trimming took 6 bases from V and 7 from J, leaving 7 bases between them.

The chain recombines TRBV5-1 with TRBJ2-7; TRBD1 or TRBD2 may be the D gene (6 bases each). Germline V gene sequence: CDR1 SGHRS, CDR2 YFSETQ. CDR3 size: 14 residues. V lost 4 bases, J lost 2 bases, and 13 bases lay in between. The CDR3 sequence: CASSLGGRAYEQYF. DNA of the CDR3: TGCGCCAGCAGCCTGGGGGGCCGGGCCTACGAGCAGTACTTC.

The chain links TRBV7-2 to TRBJ2-5, with a possible D match to TRBD2 (5 bases). Germline assignment: CDR1 SGHTA and CDR2 FQGNSA. The CDR3 has 13 amino acids. Trimming removed 3 bases from V and 5 bases from J, with 10 bases in between. The CDR3 sequence: CASSFRLAETQYF. The CDR3 DNA reads as TGTGCCAGCAGCTTTCGGCTAGCCGAGACCCAGTACTTC.

V is TRBV11-2 and J is TRBJ1-1, with D perhaps TRBD1 (6 bases). Germline CDR1 SGHAT, CDR2 FQNNGV. V lost 1 base and J 11 bases, leaving 14 bases between the germline ends. The CDR3 is 13 residues long. The CDR3 protein is CASSLVSGVQAFF. For the CDR3, the DNA is TGTGCCAGCAGCTTAGTGTCAGGGGTACAGGCTTTCTTT.

This chain links TRBV5-8 with TRBJ2-3; TRBD2 aligns across 12 bases. The CDR3 is made up of 15 amino acids. The V gene's germline CDR1 is SGHTS and CDR2 YDEGEE. Trimming removed 6 bases from V and 0 bases from J; junction bases left unmatched: 2. CDR3 in amino acids: CASTSGGASTDTQYF. As DNA, the CDR3 is TGTGCCAGCACTAGCGGGGGGGCTAGCACAGATACGCAGTATTTT.

This clone showed up just once. The chain couples TRBV10-1 to TRBJ2-1; perhaps TRBD2 as D (6 bases). The germline V gene has CDR1 WNHNN and CDR2 SYGVQD (reference sequence). V lost 4 bases and J lost 7, with 17 bases in between. This CDR3 contains 15 residues. The CDR3 spells CASSGPGLTRNEQFF. DNA for the CDR3: TGCGCCAGCAGTGGGCCGGGACTGACGCGAAATGAGCAGTTCTTC.

This chain links TRBV7-9 with TRBJ2-7, with TRBD2 identical over 7 bases. The ends lost 3 bases at V and 7 bases at J; junction bases unmatched: 12. CDR1 is SEHNR, CDR2 FQNEAQ, per germline (reference sequence). This CDR3 has 15 amino acids. The CDR3, as DNA: TGTGCCAGCAGCTTCGCCGGGACTACCTTTGGGGAGCAGTACTTC. Translating it yields CASSFAGTTFGEQYF.

The chain is built from TRBV18 and TRBJ2-3; 8 nucleotides match TRBD1. CDR1 is KGHSH, CDR2 LQKENI, per germline. The CDR3 runs to 15 residues. The V segment lost 5 bases and the J segment 0 bases; nucleotides outside the gene matches: 4. DNA for the CDR3: TGTGCCAGCTCATTGACAGGGGTGAGCACAGATACGCAGTATTTT. Translating it yields CASSLTGVSTDTQYF.

This clone came up a few times. This chain uses TRBV18 with TRBJ2-7; D call uncertain. CDR1 KGHSH and CDR2 LQKENI come from the germline V gene. The CDR3 has 13 amino acids. V gave up 6 bases and J gave up 3 bases, with 12 bases separating them. CDR3 sequence (DNA): TGTGCCAGCTCTTGGAGCTCTCTCTACGAGCAGTACTTC. Protein: CASSWSSLYEQYF.

This clone was detected once. V usage is TRBV12-3 or TRBV12-4 and J usage is TRBJ1-1; TRBD1 agrees at 8 bases. V gave up 6 bases and J gave up 6 bases; unmatched junction bases: 6. The CDR3 is 13 amino acids. The CDR3 sequence is CASSRTTGAEAFF. The CDR3 nucleotides read TGTGCCAGCAGCCGCACGACAGGGGCTGAAGCTTTCTTT.

The chain has TRBV18 and TRBJ2-7; a weak D match, TRBD2 (5 bases). V shed 6 bases and J shed 2 bases, with 11 bases lying between them. Germline V CDR1 and CDR2: KGHSH, LQKENI. The length of the CDR3 is 13 residues. CDR3 amino acids: CASSSGFPYEQYF. CDR3 nucleotide sequence: TGTGCCAGCTCCTCGGGGTTTCCCTACGAGCAGTACTTC.

The chain combines TRBV28 with TRBJ2-5; 11 positions agree with TRBD2. Germline V CDR1 and CDR2: MDHEN, SYDVKM. The CDR3 is 16 residues long. The V gene end was trimmed by 5 bases and the J gene end by 5 bases; junction bases not matched to a gene: 10. The CDR3 loop reads CASSPPLAGGTETQYF. The CDR3, as DNA: TGTGCCAGCAGTCCCCCCCTAGCGGGAGGTACGGAGACCCAGTACTTC.

V is TRBV20-1 and J is TRBJ2-7; D call uncertain. The length of the CDR3 is 14 residues. The germline V and J ends were trimmed by 3 bases and 0 bases, with 12 bases remaining between them. Germline V CDR1 and CDR2: DFQATT, SNEGSKA (reference sequence). DNA for the CDR3: TGCAGTGCTAGTGGCCAGTTTGTCTCCTACGAGCAGTACTTC. This gives the protein CSASGQFVSYEQYF.

The chain uses TRBV6-2 or TRBV6-3 and TRBJ2-2, with 7 bases matching TRBD2. There are 18 residues in the CDR3. V was pared by 1 base and J by 4 bases, with 12 bases of the junction left unmatched. CDR1 MNHEY and CDR2 SVGEGT come from the germline V gene. CDR3 bases: TGTGCCAGCAGTTACTGGGGCGGGAGTGGGAGTCTCACCGGGGAGCTGTTTTTT. Translation: CASSYWGGSGSLTGELFF.

In DNA, the CDR3 is TGTGCCAGCAGCTTACCTCCCCCTGAAGCTTTCTTT. Protein: CASSLPPPEAFF. The chain carries TRBV7-9 and TRBJ1-1; D not certain. Germline V gene lookup returns CDR1 SEHNR and CDR2 FQNEAQ (reference sequence). The CDR3 loop spans 12 amino acids. V lost 2 bases and J lost 6, with 7 bases in between.

V gene TRBV2 combines with J gene TRBJ1-5, with D possibly matching TRBD1 (6 bases). V lost 6 bases to trimming and J lost 3 bases, with 12 bases between them. This CDR3 is 14 amino acids long. Germline-derived CDR1 and CDR2 are SNHLY and FYNNEI. DNA for the CDR3: TGTGCCAGCAGAGGACAGCCGAACAATCAGCCCCAGCATTTT. Translated, it gives CASRGQPNNQPQHF.

This clone was detected many times. The CDR3 protein is CASSPSVVSGRARETQYF. The CDR3 DNA sequence: TGTGCCAGCAGCCCCTCGGTTGTTAGCGGGAGGGCCCGGGAGACCCAGTACTTC. The V call is TRBV3-1 (or the pseudogene TRBV3-2), the J call TRBJ2-5, with TRBD2 matching 11 bases. CDR3 size: 18 residues. Germline values: CDR1 LGHDT, CDR2 YNNKEL (reference sequence). V dropped 4 bases and J dropped 5; count of bases not matched to a gene: 15.